Following are 2 T cell receptor beta chains from one sample sequenced in a study of OX40 agonist ivuxolimab in advanced cancers. TCRdb's copy holds only in-frame clones and misses some; the assay was immunoSEQ multiplex PCR. The sample has about 62,000 clones, 80% to 95% seen once; the top ten hold roughly an eighth. The sample consisted of CD4+ or CD8+ T cells sorted from blood, taken in a trial of the OX40 agonist ivuxolimab. Every receptor here comes from an adult with an advanced solid tumor such as melanoma, head and neck, liver or kidney cancer.

The chain employs TRBV7-6 and TRBJ1-6; D not resolved. The CDR3 is 16 amino acids. The germline CDR1 and CDR2 sequences are SGHVS and FNYEAQ. V lost 5 bases to trimming and J lost 9 bases, with 20 bases between them. CDR3 amino acids: CASSPGSGRGFSPLHF. The CDR3 DNA reads as TGTGCCAGCAGCCCCGGGTCGGGGAGAGGTTTTTCACCCCTCCACTTT.

CDR3 DNA sequence: TGTGCCAGCAGCTTAGCAGCGGAAATCAACACTGAAGCTTTCTTT. Amino acids: CASSLAAEINTEAFF. V gene TRBV7-6 combines with J gene TRBJ1-1, with D hard to call. The CDR3 is made up of 15 amino acids. Per the germline V gene, CDR1 is SGHVS and CDR2 is FNYEAQ. V shed 0 bases and J shed 2 bases, with 10 bases lying between them.